One and the same sample provided the 26 T cell receptor beta chains below, sequenced in a study of shared clonotypes between healthy human individuals. Sequencing used immunoSEQ multiplex PCR; TCRdb keeps in-frame clones, though not all of them. The sample includes approximately 1,000,000 clones, roughly 80% of them seen just once. The specimen was memory CD4+ T cells from PBMCs. Indicated subset: CD45RA-negative fraction. The receptors shown here come from a man aged 18 to 35 in good health. Some clones in this sample may be carry-over from other donors' samples.

The chain links TRBV11-1 to TRBJ2-2; weak D call: TRBD2 (5 bases). This CDR3 is built from 15 residues. Trimming removed 2 bases at V and 6 bases at J, with 13 bases between. Germline V CDR1 and CDR2: SGHAT, FQDESV (reference sequence). The CDR3 reads CASSLQAESAGELFF. Written as DNA, the CDR3 is TGTGCCAGCAGCTTACAAGCGGAGAGTGCCGGGGAGCTGTTTTTT.

This clone came up once. At the DNA level, this CDR3 is encoded by other sequences in the same sample as well. V and J are TRBV9 and TRBJ1-2; no firm D call. V was shortened by 2 bases and J by 2 bases, with 4 bases between the two germline ends. Germline V gene data show CDR1 as SGDLS and CDR2 as YYNGEE. The CDR3 length is 12 residues. The CDR3 sequence: CASSVSNYGYTF. CDR3 in DNA: TGTGCCAGCAGCGTCTCGAACTATGGCTACACCTTC.

J is TRBJ2-7 and V is TRBV5-1; tentatively, D is TRBD1 (6 bases). CDR1 is SGHRS, CDR2 YFSETQ, per germline. With 0 bases removed from V and 6 bases from J, the gap between germline ends came to 19 bases. CDR3 size: 16 residues. The CDR3 is CASSLVTGTFKGEQYF. For the CDR3, the DNA is TGCGCCAGCAGCTTGGTGACCGGGACATTCAAGGGCGAGCAGTACTTC. Full variable domain (missing parts from reference TRBV5-1 and TRBJ2-7): KAGVTQTPRYLIKTRGQQVTLSCSPISGHRSVSWYQQTPGQGLQFLFEYFSETQRNKGNFPGRFSGRQFSNSRSEMNVSTLELGDSALYLCASSLVTGTFKGEQYFGPGTRLTVT.

The chain combines TRBV28 with TRBJ1-5, with unresolved D. Trimming shortened V by 5 bases and J by 6 bases, and 8 bases separated the two germline ends. The CDR3 length is 12 residues. Germline values: CDR1 MDHEN, CDR2 SYDVKM. Here the CDR3 reads CASSITIQPQHF. The CDR3 nucleotides read TGTGCCAGCAGTATAACAATTCAGCCCCAGCATTTT. The whole variable domain, filled in from reference TRBV28 and TRBJ1-5, reads DVKVTQSSRYLVKRTGEKVFLECVQDMDHENMFWYRQDPGLGLRLIYFSYDVKMKEKGDIPEGYSVSREKKERFSLILESASTNQTSMYLCASSITIQPQHFGDGTRLSIL.

The CDR3 reads CASSHSTGGTQNEQYF. The CDR3 DNA reads as TGTGCCAGCTCACATTCTACGGGGGGAACTCAGAACGAGCAGTACTTC. The chain is built from TRBV18 and TRBJ2-7; 7 nucleotides match TRBD2. This CDR3 is built from 16 residues. J lost 5 bases, V lost 4 bases, and 14 bases had no gene match. Germline V gives CDR1 KGHSH, CDR2 LQKENI.

The chain combines TRBV19 with TRBJ1-2; D is undetermined. Germline V gene data show CDR1 as LNHDA and CDR2 as SQIVND (reference sequence). This CDR3 spans 13 amino acids. V lost 6 bases, J lost 3 bases, and 11 bases lay in between. The CDR3 nucleotides read TGTGCCAGTAGGGTTGGAGCGGACTATGGCTACACCTTC. As protein: CASRVGADYGYTF.

As for this clone: With a much larger clone just one base away, this may be a read error. The chain uses TRBV30 and TRBJ2-1; 7 positions match TRBD2. After removal of 1 base from V and 7 bases from J, the junction contained 10 bases not matched to a gene. The CDR3 contains 15 residues. The V gene's germline CDR1 is GTSNPN and CDR2 SVGIG (reference sequence). Here the CDR3 DNA reads TGTGCCTGGAGTGGGGCTAGCGGACCACAGAATGAGCAGTTCTTC. Translation: CAWSGASGPQNEQFF.

In its sample, this clone was seen once. The genes are TRBV10-1 and TRBJ1-1, with 9 bases identical to TRBD1. The J segment lost 3 bases and the V segment lost 2 bases, leaving 10 bases of the junction unmatched. The germline CDR1 and CDR2 sequences are WNHNN and SYGVQD (reference sequence). The CDR3 totals 17 residues. The CDR3 coding sequence is TGCGCCAGCAGTGAGATCGGGACAGGGAAGAGAGACACTGAAGCTTTCTTT. Its translation: CASSEIGTGKRDTEAFF.

This chain uses TRBV9 with TRBJ2-7; no reliable D call. The V gene lost 1 base and the J gene lost 3 bases, with 14 bases spanning the gap. Germline V gives CDR1 SGDLS, CDR2 YYNGEE. The CDR3 length is 15 residues. The CDR3, as DNA: TGTGCCAGCAGCGTATCCCCGGCCTGGGACTACGAGCAGTACTTC. It specifies CASSVSPAWDYEQYF.

The chain uses TRBV7-2 and TRBJ2-2; 7 bases fit TRBD2. The germline CDR1 and CDR2 sequences are SGHTA and FQGNSA. Losses at the gene ends were 5 bases for V and 6 bases for J; bases not matched to a gene: 9. CDR3 length equals 15 residues. CDR3 loop: CASSPRSGIPGELFF. The CDR3 DNA sequence: TGTGCCAGCAGCCCCCGCAGCGGGATCCCCGGGGAGCTGTTTTTT.

The chain employs TRBV4-1 and TRBJ2-4; D call uncertain. Trimming left V 6 bases short and J 2 bases short, with 17 bases between. The CDR3 runs 16 residues. Germline CDR1 and CDR2: MGHRA and YSYEKL. The DNA for the CDR3 is TGCGCCAGCAGGTCCCTTCCGGTGAGAACCAAAAACATTCAGTACTTC. Protein: CASRSLPVRTKNIQYF.

The genes are TRBV7-2 and TRBJ2-1, with D possibly TRBD1 on 5 matching bases. Trimming pared 0 bases from V and 5 bases from J, leaving 8 bases between. This CDR3 region has 14 residues. Germline V lookup: CDR1 SGHTA, CDR2 FQGNSA. The CDR3 protein is CASSLARQNNEQFF. As DNA, the CDR3 is TGTGCCAGCAGCTTAGCGCGACAGAACAATGAGCAGTTCTTC. The variable domain in full, with the rest retrieved from reference TRBV7-2 and TRBJ2-1, is GAGVSQSPSNKVTEKGKDVELRCDPISGHTALYWYRQSLGQGLEFLIYFQGNSAPDKSGLPSDRFSAERTGGSVSTLTIQRTQQEDSAVYLCASSLARQNNEQFFGPGTRLTVL.

The chain uses TRBV15 and TRBJ1-2, with D uncertain. The CDR3 loop spans 14 amino acids. V lost 0 bases and J 6 bases, leaving 11 bases between the germline ends. CDR1 and CDR2 (germline): LNHNV, YYDKDF (reference sequence). CDR3 in amino acids: CATSRDRQANGYTF. The CDR3 coding sequence is TGTGCCACCAGCAGAGATCGCCAGGCCAATGGCTACACCTTC.

This clone has only a few counts. The chain uses TRBV28 and TRBJ1-1, with a tentative D call TRBD1 (6 bases). CDR3 size: 15 residues. CDR1 is MDHEN, CDR2 SYDVKM, per germline. Trimming cost V 2 bases and J 5 bases, with 15 bases left between them. This CDR3 is CASSLVYRVGTEAFF. The CDR3 DNA sequence: TGTGCCAGCAGTTTAGTTTACAGGGTGGGTACTGAAGCTTTCTTT.

This chain connects TRBV5-4 to TRBJ2-7; the match to TRBD1 covers 8 bases. V shed 2 bases, J shed 3 bases, and the junction held 7 bases outside the gene matches. Germline V lookup: CDR1 SGHNT, CDR2 YYREEE (reference sequence). There are 15 residues in the CDR3. Here the CDR3 DNA reads TGTGCCAGCAGCTTACGACAGGGGCGAGGCTACGAGCAGTACTTC. This encodes CASSLRQGRGYEQYF.

A note on this clone: This sequence may be a read error, since a much larger clone differs from it by one base. The genes are TRBV2 and TRBJ2-2; D remains ambiguous. The CDR3 has 11 residues. Per the germline V gene, CDR1 is SNHLY and CDR2 is FYNNEI. V lost 2 bases and J 7 bases, leaving 2 bases between the germline ends. CDR3 sequence reads: CASSENGELFF. CDR3 coding DNA: TGTGCCAGCAGTGAAAACGGGGAGCTGTTTTTT.

The V call is TRBV7-3, the J call TRBJ2-3, with a possible D match to TRBD2 (6 bases). V was trimmed by 1 base and J by 9 bases, leaving 17 bases between them. Looked up from germline, CDR1 is SGHTA and CDR2 is FQGTGA. The CDR3 covers 15 residues. CDR3 in amino acids: CASSLNSGGAETQYF. The CDR3 nucleotides are TGTGCCAGCAGCTTAAACTCCGGCGGGGCTGAGACGCAGTATTTT.

The V gene is TRBV6-5, the J gene TRBJ2-7; 7 nucleotides line up with TRBD2. Germline CDR1 and CDR2: MNHEY and SVGAGI. V lost 4 bases to trimming and J lost 2 bases; unmatched junction nucleotides: 5. The CDR3 contains 14 residues. CDR3 sequence reads: CASSSQGGAYEQYF. The CDR3 DNA sequence: TGTGCCAGCAGTTCCCAGGGAGGGGCCTACGAGCAGTACTTC.

V and J are TRBV5-8 and TRBJ2-3; D not certain. Germline CDR1 and CDR2: SGHTS and YDEGEE. Trimming took 2 bases from V and 5 from J, leaving 6 bases between them. CDR3 length: 12 residues. CDR3 in DNA: TGTGCCAGCAGCTTCGAAGGAGATACGCAGTATTTT. This gives the protein CASSFEGDTQYF.

The J gene is TRBJ2-5, the V gene TRBV28; a weak D match, TRBD1 (6 bases). Trimming took off 1 base at V and 1 base at J, with 16 bases between the two ends. Germline V gene sequence: CDR1 MDHEN, CDR2 SYDVKM. The CDR3 totals 17 residues. The CDR3 loop is CASSLSHGWDTQETQYF. CDR3 DNA sequence: TGTGCCAGCAGTTTATCCCATGGGTGGGACACCCAAGAGACCCAGTACTTC.

This clone was counted a few times. The chain employs TRBV28 and TRBJ2-5; D ambiguous. Germline V gives CDR1 MDHEN, CDR2 SYDVKM. The V and J ends lost 5 bases and 0 bases respectively, with 13 bases between them. This CDR3 region has 15 residues. The CDR3 is CASSRVGIDQETQYF. The CDR3 DNA reads TGTGCCAGCAGTCGGGTCGGTATCGACCAAGAGACCCAGTACTTC.

CDR3 sequence reads: CASSPESSGQETQYF. CDR3 DNA: TGCGCCAGCAGCCCCGAGAGCTCCGGTCAAGAGACCCAGTACTTC. The chain has TRBV4-1 and TRBJ2-5; no firm D call. The CDR3 has 15 amino acids. CDR1 MGHRA and CDR2 YSYEKL come from the germline V gene. V lost 4 bases to trimming and J lost 2 bases, with 14 bases between them.

CDR3 amino acids: CASSSPTGSGSYEQYF. CDR3 in DNA: TGCGCCAGCAGCTCCCCGACAGGCTCGGGTTCCTACGAGCAGTACTTC. J is TRBJ2-7 and V is TRBV5-1, with a weak D call TRBD1 (6 bases). Germline CDR1 is SGHRS and CDR2 is YFSETQ. The CDR3 length is 16 residues. V was shortened by 3 bases and J by 1 base, with 17 bases between the two germline ends. Using reference TRBV5-1 and TRBJ2-7 for the parts outside the CDR3, the full variable domain is KAGVTQTPRYLIKTRGQQVTLSCSPISGHRSVSWYQQTPGQGLQFLFEYFSETQRNKGNFPGRFSGRQFSNSRSEMNVSTLELGDSALYLCASSSPTGSGSYEQYFGPGTRLTVT.

The chain is built from TRBV5-6 and TRBJ2-7, with 7 bases lining up with TRBD1. The V and J ends lost 4 bases and 3 bases, in that order; junction bases with no gene match: 10. The CDR3 spans 15 residues. From germline, CDR1 is SGHDT and CDR2 YYEEEE. The CDR3 loop is CASSRGPAGGYEQYF. The CDR3, as DNA: TGTGCCAGCAGCAGGGGACCGGCAGGGGGCTACGAGCAGTACTTC. Using reference TRBV5-6 and TRBJ2-7 for the parts outside the CDR3, the full variable domain is DAGVTQSPTHLIKTRGQQVTLRCSPKSGHDTVSWYQQALGQGPQFIFQYYEEEERQRGNFPDRFSGHQFPNYSSELNVNALLLGDSALYLCASSRGPAGGYEQYFGPGTRLTVT.

With respect to this clone: Other DNA sequences in this specimen translate into the identical CDR3. The chain joins TRBV27 to TRBJ2-1, with 12 bases matching TRBD2. Germline V gene sequence: CDR1 MNHEY, CDR2 SMNVEV (reference sequence). V was clipped by 5 bases and J by 3 bases; unmatched bases: 5. The CDR3 length is 16 residues. For the CDR3, the DNA is TGTGCCAGCAGTCCGCGGACTAGCGGGAACTACAATGAGCAGTTCTTC. It translates to CASSPRTSGNYNEQFF.

Notes on this clone: A far larger clone lies a single base away; this is likely a read error. The chain joins TRBV7-2 to TRBJ2-7; TRBD1 might be the D (6 bases). The CDR3 has 14 amino acids. Germline CDR1 is SGHTA and CDR2 is FQGNSA. V lost 5 bases to trimming and J lost 0 bases, with 11 bases between them. The CDR3 here is CASSPTGSSYEQYF. The CDR3 DNA reads TGTGCCAGCAGCCCAACAGGGAGCTCCTACGAGCAGTACTTC.